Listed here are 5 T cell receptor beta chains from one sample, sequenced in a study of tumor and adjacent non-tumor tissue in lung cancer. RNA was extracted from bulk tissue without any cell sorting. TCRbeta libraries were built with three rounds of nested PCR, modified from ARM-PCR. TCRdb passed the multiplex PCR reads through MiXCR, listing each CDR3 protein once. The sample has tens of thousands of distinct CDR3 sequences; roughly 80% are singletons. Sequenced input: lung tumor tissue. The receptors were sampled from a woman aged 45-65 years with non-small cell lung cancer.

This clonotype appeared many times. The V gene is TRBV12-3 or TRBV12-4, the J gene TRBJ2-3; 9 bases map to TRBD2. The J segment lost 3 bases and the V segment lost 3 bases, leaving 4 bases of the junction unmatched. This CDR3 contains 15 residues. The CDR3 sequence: CASSFQLAGTDTQYF. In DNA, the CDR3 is TGTGCCAGCAGTTTCCAACTAGCGGGTACAGATACGCAGTATTTT.

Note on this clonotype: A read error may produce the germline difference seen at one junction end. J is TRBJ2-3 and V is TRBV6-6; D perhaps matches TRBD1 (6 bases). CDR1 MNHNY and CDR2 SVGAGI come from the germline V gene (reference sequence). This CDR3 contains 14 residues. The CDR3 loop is CVSSTQGHTDTQYF. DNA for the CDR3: TGTGTCAGCAGTACCCAGGGACACACTGATACGCAGTATTTT.

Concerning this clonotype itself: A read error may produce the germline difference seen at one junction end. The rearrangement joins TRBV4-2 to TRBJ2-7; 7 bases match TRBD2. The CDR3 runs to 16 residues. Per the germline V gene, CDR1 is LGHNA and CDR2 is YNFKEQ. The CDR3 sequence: CASSQDGTNGSYELYF. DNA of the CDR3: TGTGCCAGCAGCCAAGATGGGACTAACGGGAGTTACGAGCTGTACTTC.

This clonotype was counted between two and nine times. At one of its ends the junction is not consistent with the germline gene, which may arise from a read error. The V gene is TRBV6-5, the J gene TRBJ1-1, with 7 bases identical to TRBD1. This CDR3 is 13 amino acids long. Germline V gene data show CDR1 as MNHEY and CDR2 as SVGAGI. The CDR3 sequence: CVSRGGDSTEAFF. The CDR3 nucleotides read TGTGTCAGCAGAGGAGGGGACAGCACCGAAGCTTTCTTT.

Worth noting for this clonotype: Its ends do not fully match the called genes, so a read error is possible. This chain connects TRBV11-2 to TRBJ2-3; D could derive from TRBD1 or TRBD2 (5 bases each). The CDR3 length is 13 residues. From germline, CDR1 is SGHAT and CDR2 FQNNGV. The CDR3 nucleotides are TGTGCAAGCAGCTTAGAGAGGGGAGATACGCAGTACTTT. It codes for CASSLERGDTQYF.